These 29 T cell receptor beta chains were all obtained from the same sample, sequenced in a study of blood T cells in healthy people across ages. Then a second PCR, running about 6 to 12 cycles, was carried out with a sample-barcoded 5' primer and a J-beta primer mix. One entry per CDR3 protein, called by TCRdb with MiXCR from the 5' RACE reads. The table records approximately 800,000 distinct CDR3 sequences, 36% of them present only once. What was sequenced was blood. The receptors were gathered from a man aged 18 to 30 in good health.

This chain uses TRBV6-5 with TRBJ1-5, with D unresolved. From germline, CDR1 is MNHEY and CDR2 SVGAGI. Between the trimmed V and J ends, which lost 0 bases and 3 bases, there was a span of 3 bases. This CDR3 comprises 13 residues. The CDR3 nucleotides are TGTGCCAGCAGTTACTCGGACAATCAGCCCCAGCATTTT. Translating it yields CASSYSDNQPQHF.

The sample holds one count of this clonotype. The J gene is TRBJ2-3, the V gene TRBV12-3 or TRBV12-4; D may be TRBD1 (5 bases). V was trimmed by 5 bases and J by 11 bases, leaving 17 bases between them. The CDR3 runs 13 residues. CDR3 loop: CASSPLTAVEQYF. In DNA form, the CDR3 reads TGTGCCAGCAGTCCTCTGACAGCAGTTGAGCAGTATTTT.

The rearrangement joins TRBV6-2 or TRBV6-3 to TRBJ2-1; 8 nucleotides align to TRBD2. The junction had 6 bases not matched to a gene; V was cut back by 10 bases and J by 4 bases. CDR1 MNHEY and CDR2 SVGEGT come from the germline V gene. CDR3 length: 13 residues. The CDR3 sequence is CAIGGEGYNEQFF. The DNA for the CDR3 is TGTGCCATCGGGGGGGAGGGGTACAATGAGCAGTTCTTC.

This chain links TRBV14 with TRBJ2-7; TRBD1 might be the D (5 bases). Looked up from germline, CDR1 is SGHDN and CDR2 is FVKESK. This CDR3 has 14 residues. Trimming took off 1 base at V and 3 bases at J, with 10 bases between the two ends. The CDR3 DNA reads TGTGCCAGCAGCCAAGGGGCAAGGGGCTACGAGCAGTACTTC. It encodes CASSQGARGYEQYF.

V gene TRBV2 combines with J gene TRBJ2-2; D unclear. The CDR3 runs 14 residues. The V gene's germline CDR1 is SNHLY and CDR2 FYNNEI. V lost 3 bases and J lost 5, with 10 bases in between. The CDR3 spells CASSETIKTGELFF. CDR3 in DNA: TGTGCCAGCAGTGAGACAATCAAGACCGGGGAGCTGTTTTTT.

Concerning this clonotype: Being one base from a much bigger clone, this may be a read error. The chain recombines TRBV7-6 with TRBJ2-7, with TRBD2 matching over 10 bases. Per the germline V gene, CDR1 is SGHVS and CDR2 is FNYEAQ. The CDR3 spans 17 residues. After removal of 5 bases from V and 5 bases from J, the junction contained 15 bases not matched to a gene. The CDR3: CASSVEASGGPWDEQYF. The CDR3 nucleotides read TGTGCCAGCAGCGTAGAGGCTAGCGGGGGCCCTTGGGACGAGCAGTACTTC. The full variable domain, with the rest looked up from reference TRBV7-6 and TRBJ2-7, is GAGVSQSPRYKVTKRGQDVALRCDPISGHVSLYWYRQALGQGPEFLTYFNYEAQQDKSGLPNDRFSAERPEGSISTLTIQRTEQRDSAMYRCASSVEASGGPWDEQYFGPGTRLTVT.

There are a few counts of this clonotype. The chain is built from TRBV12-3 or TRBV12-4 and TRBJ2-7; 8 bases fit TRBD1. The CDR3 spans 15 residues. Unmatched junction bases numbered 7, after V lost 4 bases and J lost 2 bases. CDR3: CASSSGDRLPYEQYF. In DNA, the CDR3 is TGTGCCAGCAGTTCAGGGGACAGGTTGCCCTACGAGCAGTACTTC.

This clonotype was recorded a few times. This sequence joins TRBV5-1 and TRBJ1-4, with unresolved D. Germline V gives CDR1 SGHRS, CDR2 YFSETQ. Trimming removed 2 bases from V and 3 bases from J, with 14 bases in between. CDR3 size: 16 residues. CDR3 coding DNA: TGCGCCAGCAGCTTAGGTGTCGGCAGGTCTAATGAAAAACTGTTTTTT. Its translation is CASSLGVGRSNEKLFF.

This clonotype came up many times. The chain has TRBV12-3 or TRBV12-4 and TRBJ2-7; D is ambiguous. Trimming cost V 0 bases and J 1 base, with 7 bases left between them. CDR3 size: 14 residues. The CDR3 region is CASSLADGSYEQYF. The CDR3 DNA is TGTGCCAGCAGTTTAGCAGACGGTTCCTACGAGCAGTACTTC.

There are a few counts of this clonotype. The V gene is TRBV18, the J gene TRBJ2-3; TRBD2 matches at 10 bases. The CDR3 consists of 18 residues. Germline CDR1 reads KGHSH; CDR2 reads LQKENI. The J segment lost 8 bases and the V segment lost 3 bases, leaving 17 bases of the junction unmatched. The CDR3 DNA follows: TGTGCCAGCTCACCTACAACTATTGCTAGCGGGGGTGAAGGTACGCAGTATTTT. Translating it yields CASSPTTIASGGEGTQYF.

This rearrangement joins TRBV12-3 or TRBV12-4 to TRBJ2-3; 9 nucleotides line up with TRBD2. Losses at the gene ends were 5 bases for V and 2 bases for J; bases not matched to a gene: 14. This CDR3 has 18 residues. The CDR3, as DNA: TGTGCCAGCAGTCAGGACTGGGCGGGGGGGCGAGTCACAGATACGCAGTATTTT. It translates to CASSQDWAGGRVTDTQYF.

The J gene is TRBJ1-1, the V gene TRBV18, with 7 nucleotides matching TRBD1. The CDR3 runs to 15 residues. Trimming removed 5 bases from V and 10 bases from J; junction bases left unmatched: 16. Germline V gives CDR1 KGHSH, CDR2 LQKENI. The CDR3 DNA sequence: TGTGCCAGCTCAACTACCACGGACAGACAGGGAAGAGCTTTCTTT. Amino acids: CASSTTTDRQGRAFF. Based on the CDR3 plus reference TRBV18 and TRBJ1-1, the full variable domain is NAGVMQNPRHLVRRRGQEARLRCSPMKGHSHVYWYRQLPEEGLKFMVYLQKENIIDESGMPKERFSAEFPKEGPSILRIQQVVRGDSAAYFCASSTTTDRQGRAFFGQGTRLTVV.

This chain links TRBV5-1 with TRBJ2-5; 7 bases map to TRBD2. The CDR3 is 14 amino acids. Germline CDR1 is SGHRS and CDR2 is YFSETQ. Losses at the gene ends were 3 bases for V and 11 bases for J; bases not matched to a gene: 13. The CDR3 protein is CASSSALAANEQYF. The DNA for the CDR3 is TGCGCCAGCAGCTCCGCTCTAGCGGCCAATGAGCAGTACTTC. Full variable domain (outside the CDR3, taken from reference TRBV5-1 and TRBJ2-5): KAGVTQTPRYLIKTRGQQVTLSCSPISGHRSVSWYQQTPGQGLQFLFEYFSETQRNKGNFPGRFSGRQFSNSRSEMNVSTLELGDSALYLCASSSALAANEQYFGPGTRLLVL.

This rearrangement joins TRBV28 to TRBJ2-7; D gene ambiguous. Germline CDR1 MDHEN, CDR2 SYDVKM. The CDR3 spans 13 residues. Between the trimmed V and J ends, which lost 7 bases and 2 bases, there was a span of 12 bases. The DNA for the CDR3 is TGTGCCAGCATGGGTCGATTTCCCTACGAGCAGTACTTC. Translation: CASMGRFPYEQYF.

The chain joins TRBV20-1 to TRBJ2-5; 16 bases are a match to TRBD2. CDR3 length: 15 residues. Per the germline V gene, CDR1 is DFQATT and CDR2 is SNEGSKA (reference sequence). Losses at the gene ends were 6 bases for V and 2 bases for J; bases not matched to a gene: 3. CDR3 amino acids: CSAQGLAGGQETQYF. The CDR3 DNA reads TGCAGTGCCCAGGGACTAGCGGGAGGGCAAGAGACCCAGTACTTC.

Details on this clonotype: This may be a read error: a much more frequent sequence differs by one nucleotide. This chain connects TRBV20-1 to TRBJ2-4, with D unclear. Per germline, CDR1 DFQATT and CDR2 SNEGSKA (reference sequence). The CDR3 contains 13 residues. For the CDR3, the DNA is TGCGGTGCTAAAGACTGGACCAAAAACATTCAGTACTTC. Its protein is CGAKDWTKNIQYF.

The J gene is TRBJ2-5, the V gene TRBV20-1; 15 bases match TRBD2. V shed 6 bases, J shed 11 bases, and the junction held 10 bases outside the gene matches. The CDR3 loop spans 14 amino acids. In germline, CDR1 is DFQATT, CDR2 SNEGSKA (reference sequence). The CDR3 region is CSAGLAGGDNEQYF. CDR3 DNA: TGCAGTGCGGGACTAGCGGGAGGAGACAATGAGCAGTACTTC.

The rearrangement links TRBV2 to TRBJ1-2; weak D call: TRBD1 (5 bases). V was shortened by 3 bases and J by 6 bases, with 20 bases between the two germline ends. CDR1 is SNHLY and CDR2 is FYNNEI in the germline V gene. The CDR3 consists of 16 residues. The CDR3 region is CASSETPTGRGNGYTF. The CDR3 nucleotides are TGTGCCAGCAGTGAGACCCCTACGGGGCGCGGGAATGGCTACACCTTC.

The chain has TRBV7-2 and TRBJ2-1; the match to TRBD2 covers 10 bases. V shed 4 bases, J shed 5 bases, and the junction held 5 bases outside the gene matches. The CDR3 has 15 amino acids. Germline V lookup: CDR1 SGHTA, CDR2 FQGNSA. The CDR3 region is CASSYISGGHNEQFF. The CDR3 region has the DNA TGTGCCAGCAGCTATATTAGCGGGGGGCACAATGAGCAGTTCTTC.

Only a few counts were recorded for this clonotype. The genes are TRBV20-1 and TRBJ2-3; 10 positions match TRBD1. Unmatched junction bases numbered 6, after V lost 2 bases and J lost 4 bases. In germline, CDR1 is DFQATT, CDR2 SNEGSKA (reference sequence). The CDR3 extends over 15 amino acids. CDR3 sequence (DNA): TGCAGTGCTAGATCCGACAGGGGGCTTGCAGATACGCAGTATTTT. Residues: CSARSDRGLADTQYF.

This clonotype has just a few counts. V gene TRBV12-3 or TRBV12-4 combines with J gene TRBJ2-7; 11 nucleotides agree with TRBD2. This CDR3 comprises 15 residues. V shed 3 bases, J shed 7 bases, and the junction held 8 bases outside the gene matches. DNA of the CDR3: TGTGCCAGCAGTTTGAGTAGCGGGGGGGCCAATGAGCAGTACTTC. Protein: CASSLSSGGANEQYF.

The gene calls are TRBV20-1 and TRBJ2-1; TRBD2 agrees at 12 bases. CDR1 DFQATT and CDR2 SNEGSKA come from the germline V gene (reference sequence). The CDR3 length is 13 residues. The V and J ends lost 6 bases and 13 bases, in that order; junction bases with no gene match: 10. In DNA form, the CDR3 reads TGCAGTGCGAGACTAGCGGGGGTAGAGACCCAGTTCTTC. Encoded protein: CSARLAGVETQFF.

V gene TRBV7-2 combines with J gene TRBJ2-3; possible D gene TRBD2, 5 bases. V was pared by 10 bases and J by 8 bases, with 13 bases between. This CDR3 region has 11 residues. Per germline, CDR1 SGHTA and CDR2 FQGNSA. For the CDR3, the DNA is TGTGCCACCAACCGACGGGGTACGCAGTATTTT. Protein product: CATNRRGTQYF.

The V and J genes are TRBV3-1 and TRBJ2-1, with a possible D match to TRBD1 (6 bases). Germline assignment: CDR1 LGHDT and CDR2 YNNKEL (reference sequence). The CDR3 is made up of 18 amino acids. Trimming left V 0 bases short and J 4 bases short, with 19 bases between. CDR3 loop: CASSQDSGVVAGYNEQFF. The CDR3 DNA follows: TGTGCCAGCAGCCAAGATTCAGGGGTGGTAGCTGGTTACAATGAGCAGTTCTTC.

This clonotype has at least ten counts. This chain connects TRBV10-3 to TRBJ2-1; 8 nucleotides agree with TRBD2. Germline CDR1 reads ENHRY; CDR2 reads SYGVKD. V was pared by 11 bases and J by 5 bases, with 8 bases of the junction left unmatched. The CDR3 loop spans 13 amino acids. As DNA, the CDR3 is TGTGCCTCGACCGGGGGGGCGGACAATGAGCAGTTCTTC. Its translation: CASTGGADNEQFF.

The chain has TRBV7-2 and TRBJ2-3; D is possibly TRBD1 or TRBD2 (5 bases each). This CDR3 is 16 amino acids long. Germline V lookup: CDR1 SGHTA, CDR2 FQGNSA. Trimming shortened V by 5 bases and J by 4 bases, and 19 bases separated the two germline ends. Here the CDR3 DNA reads TGTGCCAGCAGCCCCCAGACAGCTAGCCTTCCAGATACGCAGTATTTT. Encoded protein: CASSPQTASLPDTQYF.

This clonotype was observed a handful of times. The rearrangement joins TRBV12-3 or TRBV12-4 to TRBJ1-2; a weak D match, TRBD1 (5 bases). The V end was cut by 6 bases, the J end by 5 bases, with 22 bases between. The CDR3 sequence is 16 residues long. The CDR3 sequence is CASSPGMRGVRYGYTF. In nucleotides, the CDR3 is TGTGCCAGCAGCCCTGGAATGAGAGGGGTGAGGTATGGCTACACCTTC.

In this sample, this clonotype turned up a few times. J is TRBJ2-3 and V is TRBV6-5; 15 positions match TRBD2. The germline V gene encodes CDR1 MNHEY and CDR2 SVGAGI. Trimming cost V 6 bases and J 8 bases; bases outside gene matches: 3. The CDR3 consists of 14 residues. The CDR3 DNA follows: TGTGCCAGCAGCCAGGGACTAGCGGGGGGTACGCAGTATTTT. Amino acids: CASSQGLAGGTQYF.

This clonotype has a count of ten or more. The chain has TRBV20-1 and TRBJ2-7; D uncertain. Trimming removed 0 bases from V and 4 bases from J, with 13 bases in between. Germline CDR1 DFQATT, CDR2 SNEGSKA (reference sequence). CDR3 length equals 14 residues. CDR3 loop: CSARDNIASYEQYF. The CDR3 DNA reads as TGCAGTGCTAGAGATAATATTGCGTCGTACGAGCAGTACTTC.